This TCR beta chain was sequenced in a study of blood T cells in healthy people across ages. A J-beta primer mix and a sample-barcoded 5' primer were used in a second PCR of about 7 to 12 cycles. A minimum of 2.5 million CDR3-containing paired-end reads was obtained for each sample. In TCRdb, the 5' RACE reads were re-called with MiXCR into one record per CDR3 protein. The sample records hundreds of thousands of distinct CDR3 sequences, less than 25% being singletons. This clonotype was counted at least ten times. These same data were also listed under a study on T cells of mothers and their children. That paper states: There were over 8 million TCR beta CDR3 reads from each mother and about 3 million from each child.

The sample comprised blood. The clonotype originates from a boy aged 10-17 years in good health.

The CDR3 sequence: CASSRSYEQYF. CDR3 DNA: TGTGCCAGCAGCCGCTCCTACGAGCAGTACTTC. This chain links TRBV28 with TRBJ2-7; D gene ambiguous. With 6 bases removed from V and 0 bases from J, the gap between germline ends came to 3 bases. This CDR3 contains 11 residues. The germline V gene has CDR1 MDHEN and CDR2 SYDVKM.